These 21 T cell receptor beta chains were sequenced from one sample in a study of a mutant IDH1 vaccine in newly diagnosed glioma. Their antigens are not known. The protocol was immunoSEQ multiplex PCR, while the TCRdb copy is restricted to in-frame clones and leaves out a portion. The sample has 40,000 to 55,000 clones, just under 80% seen once. Time point noted: week 5, during vaccination. Topical imiquimod accompanied each vaccine dose, which consisted of 300 ug of mutant IDH1 20-mer peptide. Source: PBMCs, taken from a glioma patient whose treatment included an IDH1 peptide vaccine. The source is a man aged 50-60 years with glioma.

This chain links TRBV5-4 with TRBJ1-3; TRBD1 matches 9 bases. The CDR3 extends over 15 amino acids. Looked up from germline, CDR1 is SGHNT and CDR2 is YYREEE (reference sequence). J lost 2 bases, V lost 4 bases, and 4 bases had no gene match. CDR3 nucleotide sequence: TGTGCCAGCAGCCCGACAGGGGGAACTGGAAACACCATATATTTT. This gives the protein CASSPTGGTGNTIYF.

J is TRBJ2-1 and V is TRBV14; D gene uncertain. The length of the CDR3 is 11 residues. V was pared by 5 bases and J by 10 bases, with 9 bases between. Per the germline V gene, CDR1 is SGHDN and CDR2 is FVKESK. CDR3 amino acids: CASSGLGEQFF. The DNA for the CDR3 is TGTGCCAGCAGCGGCCTAGGGGAGCAGTTCTTC.

The chain employs TRBV18 and TRBJ1-2; no clear D. CDR1 is KGHSH and CDR2 is LQKENI in the germline V gene. The CDR3 length is 15 residues. Trimming removed 1 base from V and 4 bases from J, with 13 bases in between. CDR3 region: CASSPRREGGYGYTF. CDR3 nucleotides: TGTGCCAGCTCACCACGACGGGAGGGTGGCTATGGCTACACCTTC. Supplemented by reference TRBV18 and TRBJ1-2, the full variable domain reads NAGVMQNPRHLVRRRGQEARLRCSPMKGHSHVYWYRQLPEEGLKFMVYLQKENIIDESGMPKERFSAEFPKEGPSILRIQQVVRGDSAAYFCASSPRREGGYGYTFGSGTRLTVV.

The V gene is TRBV5-1, the J gene TRBJ2-3; 8 bases agree with TRBD2. The CDR3 loop spans 14 amino acids. Germline V gene lookup returns CDR1 SGHRS and CDR2 YFSETQ. V gave up 5 bases and J gave up 6 bases; unmatched junction bases: 8. CDR3 nucleotides: TGCGCCAGCAGAGGCGGGGGGTTTATGGATACGCAGTATTTT. Translated, it gives CASRGGGFMDTQYF.

The gene calls are TRBV20-1 and TRBJ1-1; no reliable D call. There are 11 residues in the CDR3. Trimming pared 3 bases from V and 7 bases from J, leaving 9 bases between. CDR1 is DFQATT, CDR2 SNEGSKA, per germline (reference sequence). The CDR3 is CSASPAVEAFF. The CDR3 DNA is TGCAGTGCTAGTCCGGCGGTTGAAGCTTTCTTT.

The chain is built from TRBV6-5 and TRBJ1-4; a possible D gene is TRBD1 (5 bases). The CDR3 is 15 residues long. Germline-derived CDR1 and CDR2 are MNHEY and SVGAGI. V lost 7 bases and J lost 13, with 25 bases in between. The CDR3 coding sequence is TGTGCCAGCACAGGATCCGGGACGGCAGTAGATAGACTGTTTTTT. Protein product: CASTGSGTAVDRLFF.

The chain recombines TRBV6-5 with TRBJ1-6, with D perhaps matching TRBD1 (6 bases). The CDR3 has 16 residues. Germline values: CDR1 MNHEY, CDR2 SVGAGI. The V and J ends lost 2 bases and 12 bases respectively, with 20 bases between them. The CDR3 protein is CASSYSWDTGGVPLHF. The CDR3 bases are TGTGCCAGCAGTTACAGCTGGGACACCGGTGGAGTACCCCTCCACTTT.

The rearrangement joins TRBV29-1 to TRBJ1-2; TRBD1 might be the D (5 bases). Germline V gene lookup returns CDR1 SQVTM and CDR2 ANQGSEA. The CDR3 has 12 residues. V was trimmed by 4 bases and J by 2 bases, leaving 8 bases between them. The CDR3 here is CSVGRQNYGYTF. CDR3 nucleotides: TGCAGCGTTGGCCGACAGAACTATGGCTACACCTTC. The variable domain in full, with the rest retrieved from reference TRBV29-1 and TRBJ1-2, is SAVISQKPSRDICQRGTSLTIQCQVDSQVTMMFWYRQQPGQSLTLIATANQGSEATYESGFVIDKFPISRPNLTFSTLTVSNMSPEDSSIYLCSVGRQNYGYTFGSGTRLTVV.

The chain links TRBV18 to TRBJ1-5; 7 positions agree with TRBD1. The ends lost 3 bases at V and 2 bases at J; junction bases unmatched: 7. Per the germline V gene, CDR1 is KGHSH and CDR2 is LQKENI. CDR3 length: 16 residues. CDR3 sequence: CASSPDRVVGNQPQHF. CDR3 nucleotides: TGTGCCAGCTCACCTGACAGGGTGGTAGGCAATCAGCCCCAGCATTTT.

This clone was detected only a few times. This chain links TRBV2 with TRBJ1-2; 7 nucleotides agree with TRBD1. Germline lookup yields CDR1 SNHLY and CDR2 FYNNEI. V gave up 2 bases and J gave up 2 bases; unmatched junction bases: 2. This CDR3 is 14 amino acids long. CDR3 nucleotides: TGTGCCAGCAGTGAAATAGGGGGCAACTATGGCTACACCTTC. Encoded protein: CASSEIGGNYGYTF.

The rearrangement joins TRBV27 to TRBJ1-1; no reliable D call. The CDR3 has 14 amino acids. CDR1 and CDR2 from the germline V gene are MNHEY and SMNVEV (reference sequence). Trimming pared 7 bases from V and 1 base from J, leaving 13 bases between. The CDR3 loop is CASTLFAGNTEAFF. CDR3 coding DNA: TGTGCCAGCACCCTTTTTGCCGGGAACACTGAAGCTTTCTTT.

This clone was observed a few times. The chain employs TRBV30 and TRBJ1-1; no clear D. Looked up from germline, CDR1 is GTSNPN and CDR2 is SVGIG (reference sequence). The V and J ends lost 0 bases and 0 bases respectively, with 8 bases between them. The CDR3 covers 14 residues. CDR3 nucleotide sequence: TGTGCCTGGAGTGTGGGCAGAATGAACACTGAAGCTTTCTTT. Encoded protein: CAWSVGRMNTEAFF.

The chain recombines TRBV5-6 with TRBJ1-1; D gene ambiguous. Germline V CDR1 and CDR2: SGHDT, YYEEEE. This CDR3 comprises 12 residues. V was cut by 2 bases and J by 8 bases, with 10 bases left in between. The CDR3 nucleotides are TGTGCCAGCAGCTTCACCACCAGCGAAGCTTTCTTT. Its protein is CASSFTTSEAFF.

This clone was detected only a few times. The chain uses TRBV7-2 and TRBJ1-1; D is unclear. This CDR3 is built from 13 residues. Germline assignment: CDR1 SGHTA and CDR2 FQGNSA. The germline V and J ends were trimmed by 6 bases and 0 bases, with 8 bases remaining between them. DNA of the CDR3: TGTGCCAGCAGTTCGGGCTTGAACACTGAAGCTTTCTTT. Amino acid sequence: CASSSGLNTEAFF.

This chain joins TRBV7-9 and TRBJ1-2; no firm D call. This CDR3 comprises 13 residues. Trimming stripped 6 bases from V and 3 bases from J, with 11 bases between. Germline CDR1 reads SEHNR; CDR2 reads FQNEAQ (reference sequence). CDR3 sequence (DNA): TGTGCCAGCAGTCCCGACGGGTACTATGGCTACACCTTC. This encodes CASSPDGYYGYTF.

V gene TRBV7-2 combines with J gene TRBJ1-2, with 8 bases that match TRBD1. The CDR3 covers 13 residues. Germline V CDR1 and CDR2: SGHTA, FQGNSA. With V trimmed by 5 bases and J by 10 bases, 9 bases remained unmatched. The CDR3 spells CASSPGTGSAYTF. The DNA for the CDR3 is TGTGCCAGCAGCCCCGGGACAGGTAGCGCCTACACCTTC.

The chain uses TRBV2 and TRBJ1-1; possible D gene TRBD1, 6 bases. Germline lookup yields CDR1 SNHLY and CDR2 FYNNEI. Trimming pared 6 bases from V and 3 bases from J, leaving 20 bases between. The CDR3 extends over 16 amino acids. The chain's CDR3 is CASSAPYGGRDTEAFF. The CDR3 nucleotides are TGTGCCAGCAGCGCACCCTACGGGGGGCGAGACACTGAAGCTTTCTTT.

This clone has only a few counts. The chain uses TRBV7-9 and TRBJ1-4; 7 bases map to TRBD1. The CDR3 sequence is 17 residues long. The germline V gene encodes CDR1 SEHNR and CDR2 FQNEAQ (reference sequence). V shed 5 bases and J 6 bases; nucleotides not matched to a gene: 15. The CDR3 here is CASSTRQGPIVHEKLFF. DNA for the CDR3: TGTGCCAGCAGCACCCGACAGGGCCCCATTGTCCATGAAAAACTGTTTTTT. Combining the CDR3 with reference TRBV7-9 and TRBJ1-4 gives the whole variable domain DTGVSQNPRHKITKRGQNVTFRCDPISEHNRLYWYRQTLGQGPEFLTYFQNEAQLEKSRLLSDRFSAERPKGSFSTLEIQRTEQGDSAMYLCASSTRQGPIVHEKLFFGSGTQLSVL.

This chain links TRBV18 with TRBJ1-5; tentative D call: TRBD1 (5 bases). V lost 3 bases, J lost 2 bases, and 8 bases lay in between. The germline V gene has CDR1 KGHSH and CDR2 LQKENI. This CDR3 comprises 14 residues. DNA for the CDR3: TGTGCCAGCTCACCCGGGGCCCGCAATCAGCCCCAGCATTTT. Encoded protein: CASSPGARNQPQHF.

The V call is TRBV19, the J call TRBJ1-5; D gene ambiguous. CDR3 length: 13 amino acids. The germline V and J ends were trimmed by 3 bases and 1 base, with 4 bases remaining between them. Germline V gene lookup returns CDR1 LNHDA and CDR2 SQIVND (reference sequence). The CDR3 DNA reads as TGTGCCAGTAGTATCGCCAGCAATCAGCCCCAGCATTTT. Translating gives CASSIASNQPQHF.

J is TRBJ2-7 and V is TRBV6-1; unclear D gene. Trimming took off 7 bases at V and 3 bases at J, with 16 bases between the two ends. This CDR3 region has 14 residues. Germline lookup yields CDR1 MNHNS and CDR2 SASEGT. This CDR3 is CASTTPLDGYEQYF. In DNA, the CDR3 is TGTGCCAGCACCACGCCCTTGGACGGCTACGAGCAGTACTTC.